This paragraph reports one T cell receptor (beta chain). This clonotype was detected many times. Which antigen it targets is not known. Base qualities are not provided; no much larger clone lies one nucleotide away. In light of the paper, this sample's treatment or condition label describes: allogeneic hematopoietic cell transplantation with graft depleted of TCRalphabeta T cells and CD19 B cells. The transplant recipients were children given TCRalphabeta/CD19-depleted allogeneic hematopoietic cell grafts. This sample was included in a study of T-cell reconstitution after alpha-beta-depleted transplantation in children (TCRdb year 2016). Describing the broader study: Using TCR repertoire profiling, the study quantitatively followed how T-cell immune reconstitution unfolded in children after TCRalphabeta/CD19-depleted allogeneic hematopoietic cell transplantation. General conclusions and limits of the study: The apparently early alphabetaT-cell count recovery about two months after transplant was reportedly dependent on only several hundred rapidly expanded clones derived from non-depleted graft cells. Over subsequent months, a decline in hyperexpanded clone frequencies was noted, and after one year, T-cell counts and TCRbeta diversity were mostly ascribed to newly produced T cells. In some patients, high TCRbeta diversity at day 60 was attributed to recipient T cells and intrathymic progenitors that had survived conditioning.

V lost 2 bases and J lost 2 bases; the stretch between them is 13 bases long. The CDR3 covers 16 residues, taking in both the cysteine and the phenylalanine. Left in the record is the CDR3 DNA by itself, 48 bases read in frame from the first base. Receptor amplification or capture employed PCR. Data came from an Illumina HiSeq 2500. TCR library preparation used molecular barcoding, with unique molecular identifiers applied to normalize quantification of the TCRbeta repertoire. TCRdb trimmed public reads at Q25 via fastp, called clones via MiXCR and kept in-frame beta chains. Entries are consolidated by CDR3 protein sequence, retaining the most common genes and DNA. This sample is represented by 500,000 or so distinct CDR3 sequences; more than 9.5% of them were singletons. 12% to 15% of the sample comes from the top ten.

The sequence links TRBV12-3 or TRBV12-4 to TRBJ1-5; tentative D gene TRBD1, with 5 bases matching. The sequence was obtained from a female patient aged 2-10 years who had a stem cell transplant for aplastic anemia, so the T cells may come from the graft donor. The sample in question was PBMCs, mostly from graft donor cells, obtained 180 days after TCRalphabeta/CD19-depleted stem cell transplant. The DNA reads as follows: TGTGCCAGCAGTTTAACGCAGGGTCTCGGCAATCAGCCCCAGCATTTT. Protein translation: CASSLTQGLGNQPQHF.